This T cell receptor (beta chain) came from a study of T cell repertoires in cytomegalovirus infection. Across the study: An indication of both CMV infection and matching HLA type came from public TCR beta signatures.

This clonotype showed up many times. Each CDR3 protein is one row after TCRdb ran MiXCR on the reads. The top ten hold around 6.5% of the sample, which has roughly 230,000 distinct CDR3 sequences, about 7% seen once. The sequence was collected from a human donor in good health (CMV status not recorded). Some clones in this sample may be carry-over from other donors' samples. Material: PBMCs.

In nucleotides, the CDR3 is TGTGCCAGCAGCCGGACAGGGGGTTCCGTCGGAGGGGAAAAACTGTTTTTT. Protein sequence: CASSRTGGSVGGEKLFF. V gene TRBV7-6 combines with J gene TRBJ1-4; 10 bases line up with TRBD1. There are 17 residues in the CDR3. Trimming removed 5 bases from V and 8 bases from J; junction bases left unmatched: 14. Germline values: CDR1 SGHVS, CDR2 FNYEAQ.